This section outlines one TCR beta chain sequence together with its context. The antigen is unknown. This sample is part of a study of CD8+ T cells in alopecia areata. About the research overall: A 6-month off-drug phase came after tofacitinib, which had lasted 6 to 18 months. Treated patients were scored for severity by percent of scalp affected.

Treatment given: oral pan-JAK inhibitor, 5-10 mg twice daily. Study conclusions and caveats: Having one nonresponder leaves uncertain how baseline CD8+ expansion relates to response. Scalp samples also contribute reads from the resident alphabeta T cells found in normal skin.

Germline CDR1 and CDR2: MNHEY and SMNVEV (reference sequence). The length of the CDR3 is 14 residues. Trimming shortened V by 8 bases and J by 2 bases, and 12 bases separated the two germline ends. Once RNA had been extracted, it was reverse transcribed into cDNA to act as the sequencing template. Assay used: immunoSEQ multiplex PCR; TCRdb lists only in-frame clones, some missing. Seen here are about 220,000 clones, roughly 56% observed once, and the top ten hold roughly 1.5%. The chain joins TRBV27 to TRBJ2-2, with D possibly TRBD1 on 6 matching bases. This clonotype originated in a human donor with alopecia areata. The input for sequencing was CD4+ T cells sorted from blood, taken at week 4, from a patient treated with tofacitinib. CDR3 nucleotide sequence: TGTGCCAGCTCCGGGACACTTAACACCGGGGAGCTGTTTTTT. Translating it yields CASSGTLNTGELFF.